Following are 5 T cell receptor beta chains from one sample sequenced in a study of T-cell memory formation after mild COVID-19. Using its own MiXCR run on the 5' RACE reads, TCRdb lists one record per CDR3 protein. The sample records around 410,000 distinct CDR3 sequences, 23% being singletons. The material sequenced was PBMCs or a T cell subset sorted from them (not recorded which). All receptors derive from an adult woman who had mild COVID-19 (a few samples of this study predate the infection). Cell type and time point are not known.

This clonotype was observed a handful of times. CDR3 sequence reads: CASSQGGDSGEQYF. CDR3 DNA: TGCGCCAGCAGCCAAGGGGGGGACTCCGGCGAGCAGTACTTC. The chain is built from TRBV4-1 and TRBJ2-7; D might be TRBD2 (6 bases). Trimming shortened V by 1 base and J by 6 bases, and 13 bases separated the two germline ends. Germline CDR1 reads MGHRA; CDR2 reads YSYEKL. This CDR3 spans 14 amino acids.

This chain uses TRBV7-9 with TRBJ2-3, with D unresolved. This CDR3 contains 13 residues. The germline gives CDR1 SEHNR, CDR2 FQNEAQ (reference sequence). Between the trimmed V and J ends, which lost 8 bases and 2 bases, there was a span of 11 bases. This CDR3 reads CASEGLPTDTQYF. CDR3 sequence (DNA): TGTGCCAGCGAAGGATTACCCACAGATACGCAGTATTTT.

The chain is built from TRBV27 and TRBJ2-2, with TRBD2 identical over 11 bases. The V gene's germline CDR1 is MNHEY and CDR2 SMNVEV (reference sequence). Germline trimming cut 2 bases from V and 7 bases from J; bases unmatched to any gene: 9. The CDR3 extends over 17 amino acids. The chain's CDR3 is CASSLLIAGGQGGELFF. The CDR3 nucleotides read TGTGCCAGCAGTTTACTTATAGCGGGGGGGCAAGGCGGGGAGCTGTTTTTT.

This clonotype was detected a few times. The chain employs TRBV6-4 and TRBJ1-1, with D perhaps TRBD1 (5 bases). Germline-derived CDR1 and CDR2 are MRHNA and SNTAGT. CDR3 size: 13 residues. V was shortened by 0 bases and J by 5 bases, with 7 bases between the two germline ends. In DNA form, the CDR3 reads TGTGCCAGCAGTGACTCGGAGGGGACTGAAGCTTTCTTT. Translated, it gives CASSDSEGTEAFF.

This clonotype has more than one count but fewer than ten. The CDR3 reads CASSQDDATQYF. DNA for the CDR3: TGTGCCAGCAGCCAAGATGACGCGACCCAGTACTTC. The gene calls are TRBV4-2 and TRBJ2-5; D remains ambiguous. Trimming cost V 0 bases and J 7 bases, with 6 bases left between them. This CDR3 region has 12 residues. In germline, CDR1 is LGHNA, CDR2 YNFKEQ.